This TCR beta chain was recovered during a study of CD8+CD57+ T cells in acquired aplastic anemia. Overall study context: Sorted CD4+ and CD8+ cells gave an average of roughly 3 ug of DNA. Whole-study results and caveats: For CD8+ Simpson's diversity, patients and controls showed no significant difference.

All sequencing subjects had displayed CD8+CD57+ cell expansion on flow cytometry. Severe acquired aplastic anemia was diagnosed in all patients. No patient had been given any therapy when blood was sampled. The CDR3 totals 12 residues. V was pared by 4 bases and J by 6 bases, with 9 bases between. Profiling of TCR beta VDJ combinations and CDR3 sequences used genomic DNA as template. Via MiXCR, TCRdb re-called the reads, giving one row per CDR3 protein. The table records about 250,000 distinct CDR3 sequences, roughly half of them present only once. On this clonotype: Its antigen remains unidentified.

The chain is built from TRBV12-3 or TRBV12-4 and TRBJ1-1; D not resolved. The receptor's source is a human donor with aplastic anemia. The sequencing sample was made of sorted CD4+, CD8+, or CD8+CD57+ T cells (not recorded which) from PBMCs. The CDR3 nucleotides are TGTGCCAGCAGTTGGGTAGGGTCTGAAGCTTTCTTT. Its protein product is CASSWVGSEAFF.